This T cell receptor beta chain was documented in a study of T cells after yellow fever vaccination. A process of 5'RACE template switching, which added a universal primer site and UMIs, was used to make TCR cDNA. TCRdb fed the 5' RACE reads into MiXCR, producing one record per CDR3 protein. This table holds some 160,000 distinct CDR3 sequences, around 7% found once. The CDR3 consists of 17 residues. Trimming cost V 5 bases and J 0 bases, with 15 bases left between them. Germline CDR1 is SGHRS and CDR2 is YFSETQ. V is TRBV5-1 and J is TRBJ2-6; D might be TRBD2 (6 bases). This receptor was obtained from a man in his late teens or twenties who received the YFV17D yellow fever vaccine. Sequences were derived from CD4+ T cells sorted from PBMCs, sampled about 5 days after the first yellow fever vaccination. CDR3 amino acids: CASRVSGLLSGANVLTF. As DNA, the CDR3 is TGCGCCAGCAGGGTATCGGGACTTCTCTCTGGGGCCAACGTCCTGACTTTC.